Following are 25 T cell receptor beta chains from one sample sequenced in a study of breast tumors, draining lymph nodes, adjacent tissues. In TCRdb, the multiplex PCR reads were re-called with MiXCR into one record per CDR3 protein. The table shows some 130,000 distinct CDR3 sequences, with 15% to 20% occurring only once. The lymph nodes were axillary draining lymph nodes from breast cancer patients. Sequenced material: axillary lymph node tissue. The receptor source for this set is a female donor with breast cancer. Some clones in this sample may be carry-over from other donors' samples.

Details on this clonotype: This may arise from a read error, as a much more abundant clone is one base away. The chain combines TRBV6-4 with TRBJ2-1, with 7 bases that match TRBD1. J gave up 8 bases and V 7 bases, and 17 bases lay outside the gene matches. This CDR3 has 16 residues. Germline V CDR1 and CDR2: MRHNA, SNTAGT. This CDR3 is CASNIQGPQENDEQFF. CDR3 nucleotide sequence: TGTGCCAGCAATATACAGGGGCCCCAAGAGAACGATGAGCAGTTCTTC.

This clonotype showed up many times. The junction differs from germline at one of its ends, possibly a read error. V gene TRBV7-3 combines with J gene TRBJ2-3; 9 bases line up with TRBD1. The CDR3 runs to 18 residues. CDR1 and CDR2 (germline): SGHTA, FQGTGA. The CDR3 is CASSLTAAGTGFTDTQYF. The CDR3 coding sequence is TGTGCCAGCAGCTTAACAGCCGCCGGGACAGGGTTCACAGATACACAGTATTTT.

This clonotype was detected many times. The chain uses TRBV7-9 and TRBJ1-5; D is perhaps TRBD1 (5 bases). V was clipped by 5 bases and J by 2 bases, with 10 bases between them. The CDR3 consists of 14 residues. From germline, CDR1 is SEHNR and CDR2 FQNEAQ (reference sequence). In nucleotides, the CDR3 is TGTGCCAGCAGCCACGCCAGGGGCAATCAGCCCCAGCATTTT. Amino acids: CASSHARGNQPQHF.

This clonotype was seen repeatedly, ten times or more. V gene TRBV20-1 combines with J gene TRBJ2-4; D is uncertain. The V gene's germline CDR1 is DFQATT and CDR2 SNEGSKA (reference sequence). The V end lost 3 bases, the J end lost 2 bases, and 8 bases lay between the germline ends. The CDR3 consists of 13 residues. This CDR3 reads CSASPNPKNIQYF. The CDR3 DNA is TGCAGTGCTAGCCCTAATCCCAAAAACATTCAGTACTTC.

The rearrangement links TRBV20-1 to TRBJ2-6; 8 nucleotides align to TRBD1. CDR1 DFQATT and CDR2 SNEGSKA come from the germline V gene (reference sequence). After removal of 4 bases from V and 2 bases from J, the junction contained 7 bases not matched to a gene. This CDR3 comprises 16 residues. The CDR3 region is CSAIPLDRAGANVLTF. The CDR3 DNA is TGCAGTGCTATCCCGCTGGACAGGGCTGGGGCCAACGTCCTGACTTTC.

This clonotype has at least ten counts. This chain connects TRBV10-1 to TRBJ1-2; TRBD1 aligns across 11 bases. The V gene end was trimmed by 10 bases and the J gene end by 3 bases; junction bases not matched to a gene: 10. This CDR3 is built from 15 residues. CDR1 WNHNN and CDR2 SYGVQD come from the germline V gene (reference sequence). CDR3: CAIADRGRLYYGYTF. The DNA of the CDR3 is TGCGCCATCGCGGACAGGGGGCGCTTGTACTATGGCTACACCTTC.

As for this clonotype: An end of the junction does not agree with germline; a read error may underlie this. The genes are TRBV7-6 and TRBJ1-1; D is uncertain. Germline CDR1 and CDR2: SGHVS and FNYEAQ. CDR3 length equals 13 residues. The CDR3 reads CASTLGQNTEAFF. In DNA form, the CDR3 reads TGTGCCAGCACCTTAGGGCAGAACACTGAAGCTTTCTTT.

This clonotype showed up many times. This chain uses TRBV6-1 with TRBJ1-6; 12 bases line up with TRBD1. The CDR3 loop spans 15 amino acids. The germline V gene encodes CDR1 MNHNS and CDR2 SASEGT. With V trimmed by 6 bases and J by 10 bases, 7 bases remained unmatched. The CDR3 loop reads CASSQGQGAESPLHF. For the CDR3, the DNA is TGTGCCAGCAGCCAGGGACAGGGGGCAGAATCACCCCTCCACTTT.

With regard to this clonotype: This may stem from a read error, because a much larger clone lies one nucleotide away. The chain joins TRBV27 to TRBJ1-5; possibly TRBD1 for D (5 bases). This CDR3 has 15 amino acids. The V gene's germline CDR1 is MNHEY and CDR2 SMNVEV (reference sequence). Between the trimmed V and J ends, which lost 5 bases and 6 bases, there was a span of 17 bases. The CDR3, as DNA: TGTGCCAGCAGTGACCGGCTGGGGCGAAGTCAGCCCCAGCATTTT. This sequence encodes CASSDRLGRSQPQHF.

In its sample, this clonotype was seen many times. This chain links TRBV7-9 with TRBJ2-1; 11 nucleotides align to TRBD2. The CDR3 extends over 15 amino acids. Germline-derived CDR1 and CDR2 are SEHNR and FQNEAQ (reference sequence). V was clipped by 1 base and J by 8 bases; unmatched bases: 4. The CDR3 nucleotides read TGTGCCAGCAGCTTAGGAGTACTAGCGGGGGATGAGCAGTTCTTC. Amino acids: CASSLGVLAGDEQFF.

This clonotype was seen ten or more times. This chain uses TRBV15 with TRBJ2-7, with 11 bases matching TRBD2. The CDR3 has 14 amino acids. Germline values: CDR1 LNHNV, CDR2 YYDKDF (reference sequence). V lost 3 bases, J lost 2 bases, and 0 bases stayed unmatched. CDR3 loop: CATSRTSGTYEQYF. Written as DNA, the CDR3 is TGTGCCACCAGCAGGACTAGCGGGACCTACGAGCAGTACTTC.

This clonotype was observed at least ten times. The chain combines TRBV9 with TRBJ2-1; D perhaps matches TRBD2 (6 bases). Deletions cut 4 bases from V and 0 bases from J, with 17 bases between. CDR3 size: 17 residues. Germline V gene sequence: CDR1 SGDLS, CDR2 YYNGEE. CDR3 in DNA: TGTGCCAGCAGCCCAGACGGGGGTCCGCCCTCCTACAATGAGCAGTTCTTC. Encoded protein: CASSPDGGPPSYNEQFF. The variable domain in full, with the rest retrieved from reference TRBV9 and TRBJ2-1, is DSGVTQTPKHLITATGQRVTLRCSPRSGDLSVYWYQQSLDQGLQFLIQYYNGEERAKGNILERFSAQQFPDLHSELNLSSLELGDSALYFCASSPDGGPPSYNEQFFGPGTRLTVL.

This clonotype was observed at least ten times. V gene TRBV15 combines with J gene TRBJ1-2, with D unresolved. Trimming stripped 5 bases from V and 8 bases from J, with 18 bases between. There are 14 residues in the CDR3. Germline V CDR1 and CDR2: LNHNV, YYDKDF (reference sequence). As DNA, the CDR3 is TGTGCCACCAGCTCCCGGACGGCCAGGAGGGGCTACACCTTC. Translation gives CATSSRTARRGYTF.

This clonotype was seen ten or more times. The chain has TRBV11-2 and TRBJ2-5, with D perhaps matching TRBD1 (5 bases). V gave up 0 bases and J gave up 2 bases, with 19 bases separating them. Germline V gene sequence: CDR1 SGHAT, CDR2 FQNNGV. This CDR3 has 18 residues. The chain's CDR3 is CASSLDQTGSVWQETQYF. CDR3 DNA sequence: TGTGCCAGCAGCTTAGATCAAACAGGCTCGGTGTGGCAAGAGACCCAGTACTTC. Complete variable domain (other parts from reference TRBV11-2 and TRBJ2-5): EAGVAQSPRYKIIEKRQSVAFWCNPISGHATLYWYQQILGQGPKLLIQFQNNGVVDDSQLPKDRFSAERLKGVDSTLKIQPAKLEDSAVYLCASSLDQTGSVWQETQYFGPGTRLLVL.

This clonotype was seen repeatedly, ten times or more. The rearrangement links TRBV2 to TRBJ2-5, with 15 bases fitting TRBD2. J lost 5 bases, V lost 6 bases, and 4 bases had no gene match. CDR1 and CDR2 from the germline V gene are SNHLY and FYNNEI. The length of the CDR3 is 15 residues. The chain's CDR3 is CASRGTSGGSETQYF. Written as DNA, the CDR3 is TGTGCCAGCAGGGGGACTAGCGGGGGGAGCGAGACCCAGTACTTC.

This clonotype was counted many times. The chain is built from TRBV19 and TRBJ2-1; 9 positions agree with TRBD2. V was clipped by 7 bases and J by 1 base; unmatched bases: 8. This CDR3 is built from 16 residues. Germline CDR1 is LNHDA and CDR2 is SQIVND (reference sequence). The CDR3: CASTDSLAGSYNEQFF. The CDR3 DNA sequence: TGTGCCAGTACCGACAGCCTAGCGGGATCCTACAATGAGCAGTTCTTC. Full variable domain (remainder filled in from reference TRBV19 and TRBJ2-1): DGGITQSPKYLFRKEGQNVTLSCEQNLNHDAMYWYRQDPGQGLRLIYYSQIVNDFQKGDIAEGYSVSREKKESFPLTVTSAQKNPTAFYLCASTDSLAGSYNEQFFGPGTRLTVL.

The chain links TRBV11-2 to TRBJ2-1; TRBD2 matches at 11 bases. The CDR3 sequence is 17 residues long. CDR1 and CDR2 from the germline V gene are SGHAT and FQNNGV. J lost 8 bases, V lost 0 bases, and 9 bases had no gene match. CDR3 region: CASSLDQLAGEGDEQFF. As DNA, the CDR3 is TGTGCCAGCAGCTTAGATCAACTAGCGGGAGAAGGCGATGAGCAGTTCTTC.

For this clonotype: A much more abundant neighbour one base away suggests this may be a read error. This sequence joins TRBV19 and TRBJ2-3, with a tentative D call TRBD1 (6 bases). CDR3 size: 14 residues. Trimming left V 2 bases short and J 8 bases short, with 14 bases between. The germline gives CDR1 LNHDA, CDR2 SQIVND (reference sequence). The DNA for the CDR3 is TGTGCCAGTAGTATAAACGCACGAGGGGGTACGCAGTATTTT. Encoded protein: CASSINARGGTQYF.

This clonotype was seen repeatedly, ten times or more. The rearrangement uses TRBV10-2 and TRBJ2-7; maybe TRBD2 (6 bases). Per germline, CDR1 WSHSY and CDR2 SAAADI. V shed 0 bases and J shed 4 bases, with 19 bases lying between them. The CDR3 spans 17 residues. Here the CDR3 DNA reads TGCGCCAGCAGTGAGTCGAGTCGGGTTAGCGGTCCGTACGAGCAGTACTTC. Its translation is CASSESSRVSGPYEQYF.

This chain joins TRBV3-1 and TRBJ2-6, with D possibly matching TRBD1 (6 bases). Germline V gene data show CDR1 as LGHDT and CDR2 as YNNKEL (reference sequence). This CDR3 is 19 amino acids long. The V end lost 2 bases, the J end lost 0 bases, and 17 bases lay between the germline ends. In nucleotides, the CDR3 is TGTGCCAGCAGCCAACTTCAGGGGTCCACACTCTCTGGGGCCAACGTCCTGACTTTC. Its protein is CASSQLQGSTLSGANVLTF.

This clonotype has ten or more counts. J is TRBJ2-3 and V is TRBV9; D may be TRBD2 (7 bases). The V gene lost 0 bases and the J gene lost 6 bases, with 17 bases spanning the gap. The length of the CDR3 is 16 residues. CDR1 and CDR2 from the germline V gene are SGDLS and YYNGEE. Written as DNA, the CDR3 is TGTGCCAGCAGCGTAGGGAGGACGGGGGGCGGGGATACGCAGTATTTT. Translating it yields CASSVGRTGGGDTQYF.

A remark on this clonotype: Being one base from a much bigger clone, this may be a read error. The rearrangement joins TRBV11-2 to TRBJ2-7; D is tentatively TRBD1 or TRBD2 (5 bases each). The germline CDR1 and CDR2 sequences are SGHAT and FQNNGV. The CDR3 spans 15 residues. The V end lost 5 bases, the J end lost 2 bases, and 16 bases lay between the germline ends. CDR3 region: CASSPGTLGTYEQYF. The CDR3 bases are TGTGCCAGCAGCCCCGGGACCCTAGGGACCTACGAGCAGTACTTC.

This clonotype was recorded many times. The chain combines TRBV4-1 with TRBJ1-4; weak D call: TRBD1 (5 bases). This CDR3 has 17 amino acids. The V and J ends lost 1 base and 6 bases respectively, with 18 bases between them. Looked up from germline, CDR1 is MGHRA and CDR2 is YSYEKL. The CDR3 loop reads CASSQGLIPGADEKLFF. CDR3 bases: TGCGCCAGCAGCCAAGGGCTGATCCCTGGGGCGGATGAAAAACTGTTTTTT.

This clonotype was recorded at least ten times. CDR3 DNA sequence: TGTGCCAGCAGCCAAGCCCCGACAGGGGGCTACGAGCAGTACTTC. Translated: CASSQAPTGGYEQYF. V and J are TRBV3-1 and TRBJ2-7; TRBD1 agrees at 9 bases. V lost 1 base, J lost 3 bases, and 4 bases stayed unmatched. CDR1 LGHDT and CDR2 YNNKEL come from the germline V gene (reference sequence). The CDR3 consists of 15 residues.

Regarding this clonotype: Being one base from a much bigger clone, this may be a read error. J is TRBJ1-4 and V is TRBV4-2; D not certain. The germline CDR1 and CDR2 sequences are LGHNA and YNFKEQ. CDR3 length: 14 residues. The CDR3 region is CASSQEATNEKLSF. The CDR3 DNA follows: TGTGCCAGCAGCCAAGAAGCAACTAATGAAAAACTGTCTTTT.